These 14 T cell receptor beta chains originate from one sample sequenced in a study of Ad26.COV2.S vaccination and SARS-CoV-2 variants. Clones were sequenced by immunoSEQ multiplex PCR, and TCRdb holds only the in-frame ones, with some missing. The table lists about 280,000 clones, about 89% of them singletons, with around 3.5% in the top ten. Sample treatment: approximately 18 received Ad26.COV2.S at low or high dose, single or two shots; about 5 received placebo; per-sample allocation not given. Samples came from day 63 after the first vaccine or placebo injection. Specimen: peripheral blood, collected in a trial of Ad26.COV2.S vaccine versus placebo. The receptors were gathered from a person between 18 and 65 years old who received the Ad26.COV2.S COVID-19 vaccine or a placebo.

The V gene is TRBV19, the J gene TRBJ2-1, with 8 bases lining up with TRBD2. The germline V gene encodes CDR1 LNHDA and CDR2 SQIVND (reference sequence). Trimming cost V 2 bases and J 2 bases; bases outside gene matches: 5. The CDR3 runs 16 residues. The CDR3 spells CASSIQAGVPYNEQFF. The CDR3 DNA follows: TGTGCCAGTAGTATACAAGCGGGAGTCCCCTACAATGAGCAGTTCTTC.

The rearrangement joins TRBV7-9 to TRBJ2-7; D gene unclear. The ends were cut back, 5 bases at V and 0 bases at J, with 14 bases in the middle. In germline, CDR1 is SEHNR, CDR2 FQNEAQ (reference sequence). The CDR3 length is 15 residues. The CDR3 reads CASSLVSGGSYEQYF. Here the CDR3 DNA reads TGTGCCAGCAGCCTGGTTTCGGGCGGCTCCTACGAGCAGTACTTC.

The rearrangement uses TRBV7-9 and TRBJ2-1; no definite D call. V was shortened by 5 bases and J by 2 bases, with 4 bases between the two germline ends. The CDR3 is 12 residues long. Germline CDR1 and CDR2: SEHNR and FQNEAQ (reference sequence). CDR3 nucleotides: TGTGCCAGCAGCCTTACCTACAATGAGCAGTTCTTC. Translation: CASSLTYNEQFF.

This sequence joins TRBV5-5 and TRBJ1-2, with 7 bases matching TRBD1. The germline V gene encodes CDR1 SGHKS and CDR2 YYEKEE (reference sequence). After removal of 0 bases from V and 5 bases from J, the junction contained 4 bases not matched to a gene. This CDR3 spans 14 amino acids. The CDR3 region is CASSLATGTYGYTF. For the CDR3, the DNA is TGTGCCAGCAGCTTGGCGACAGGGACTTATGGCTACACCTTC.

The gene calls are TRBV5-1 and TRBJ2-3; 10 bases are a match to TRBD2. This CDR3 has 17 amino acids. J was trimmed by 4 bases and V by 4 bases; bases with no gene match: 12. Germline assignment: CDR1 SGHRS and CDR2 YFSETQ. The CDR3 sequence is CASSPRPPSGSSDTQYF. CDR3 coding DNA: TGCGCCAGCAGCCCACGGCCCCCTAGCGGGAGTTCAGATACGCAGTATTTT.

The V and J genes are TRBV27 and TRBJ1-1; D may be TRBD1 (5 bases). Germline assignment: CDR1 MNHEY and CDR2 SMNVEV (reference sequence). V gave up 1 base and J gave up 0 bases, with 12 bases separating them. The CDR3 consists of 16 residues. The CDR3 sequence is CASSLWQGNMNTEAFF. CDR3 nucleotides: TGTGCCAGCAGTTTATGGCAGGGAAACATGAACACTGAAGCTTTCTTT.

This clone was seen only a few times. The sample holds other DNA sequences that translate to the same CDR3. The rearrangement links TRBV12-3 or TRBV12-4 to TRBJ2-1; D is possibly TRBD2 (6 bases). CDR3 size: 13 residues. V shed 0 bases and J shed 6 bases, with 6 bases lying between them. The CDR3 protein is CASSLAGGNEQFF. In DNA, the CDR3 is TGTGCCAGCAGTTTAGCGGGGGGCAATGAGCAGTTCTTC.

The V and J genes are TRBV11-1 and TRBJ2-7, with 8 bases identical to TRBD1. The CDR3 spans 15 residues. The germline V gene has CDR1 SGHAT and CDR2 FQDESV (reference sequence). V gave up 5 bases and J gave up 0 bases; unmatched junction bases: 6. The CDR3 coding sequence is TGTGCCAGCAGCGGAACGGGGACAGGCTCCTACGAGCAGTACTTC. Protein: CASSGTGTGSYEQYF.

The chain links TRBV2 to TRBJ1-1, with D possibly TRBD1 on 5 matching bases. V was pared by 3 bases and J by 2 bases, with 13 bases between. Germline CDR1 and CDR2: SNHLY and FYNNEI. The CDR3 runs 15 residues. CDR3: CASSDSRGRNTEAFF. DNA of the CDR3: TGTGCCAGCAGTGATTCTCGGGGCCGTAACACTGAAGCTTTCTTT.

The chain joins TRBV29-1 to TRBJ2-7; either TRBD1 or TRBD2 may supply D (7 bases each). The CDR3 consists of 12 residues. Per the germline V gene, CDR1 is SQVTM and CDR2 is ANQGSEA. The ends were cut back, 6 bases at V and 2 bases at J, with 11 bases in the middle. CDR3 coding DNA: TGCAGCGTCCAGGGGGGGACCTACGAGCAGTACTTC. It yields the protein CSVQGGTYEQYF.

V is TRBV6-2 or TRBV6-3 and J is TRBJ1-5, with D possibly matching TRBD1 (5 bases). The CDR3 covers 15 residues. CDR1 and CDR2 from the germline V gene are MNHEY and SVGEGT. Trimming removed 0 bases from V and 0 bases from J, with 6 bases in between. DNA for the CDR3: TGTGCCAGCAGTTACTCGGGGACTAGCAATCAGCCCCAGCATTTT. This translates into CASSYSGTSNQPQHF.

This sequence joins TRBV6-2 or TRBV6-3 and TRBJ2-3; D is ambiguous. The CDR3 spans 12 residues. V lost 5 bases, J lost 4 bases, and 7 bases lay in between. Germline CDR1 MNHEY, CDR2 SVGEGT. CDR3 sequence (DNA): TGTGCCAGCAGTACGAAGGCAGATACGCAGTATTTT. Residues: CASSTKADTQYF.

The V gene is TRBV27, the J gene TRBJ2-7; TRBD1 matches 7 bases. With V trimmed by 0 bases and J by 1 base, 9 bases remained unmatched. This CDR3 is 17 amino acids long. Germline V gene sequence: CDR1 MNHEY, CDR2 SMNVEV (reference sequence). The CDR3 sequence is CASSLSGYGTVSYEQYF. The CDR3 DNA follows: TGTGCCAGCAGTTTATCGGGATACGGGACAGTGTCCTACGAGCAGTACTTC.

This clone was observed a few times. The chain combines TRBV15 with TRBJ2-1; TRBD2 matches 8 bases. Germline V gene data show CDR1 as LNHNV and CDR2 as YYDKDF (reference sequence). This CDR3 region has 17 residues. The J segment lost 6 bases and the V segment lost 5 bases, leaving 15 bases of the junction unmatched. The CDR3 region has the DNA TGTGCCACCAGCTTGTCGGAGTGGGCGGGAGGAAGCAATGAGCAGTTCTTC. The encoded protein is CATSLSEWAGGSNEQFF.